The clone carrying this T cell receptor beta chain was counted a single time. Its antigen is unknown. PCR primers comprised 60 Vbeta and 13 Jbeta primers. Original handling: In a later analysis, some 10 million of 83 million or so unique beta chains occurred in at least two donors. Data came from immunoSEQ multiplex PCR; TCRdb stores just in-frame clones and leaves some out. D and trimming come from the DNA, and the V and J calls and clone size come from that table. Of 70,000 or so clones listed, around 70% are singletons. This sample was taken from a study of cytomegalovirus exposure and HLA in healthy donors. Findings and caveats of the study: Accurate HLA-A and HLA-B prediction from TCR beta sequences was reported for most subjects. Most observed TCR sequences were rare, whereas some public TCRs were detected in many donors. High specificity and sensitivity for cytomegalovirus status were reported for the classifier.

Germline assignment: CDR1 MNHEY and CDR2 SVGAGI. The CDR3 has 16 residues. The ends were cut back, 2 bases at V and 9 bases at J, with 22 bases in the middle. This receptor was taken from a woman in her thirties in good health and CMV-seronegative. This chain links TRBV6-5 with TRBJ1-1, with TRBD1 as a possible D gene (5 bases). Sequenced sample: PBMCs. In nucleotides, the CDR3 is TGTGCCAGCAGTTACAGGGGTGGTTCCCCGCTTCCACAAGCTTTCTTT. It translates to CASSYRGGSPLPQAFF.